The rows below give T cell receptor beta chains drawn from one sample of a study of shared clonotypes between healthy human individuals. Sequencing used immunoSEQ multiplex PCR; TCRdb keeps in-frame clones, though not all of them. The sample holds around 370,000 clones, just over 95% seen once. The specimen was memory CD8+ T cells sorted from blood. The receptors originated from a man aged 25-45 years in good health. CDR3s include the opening cysteine and the closing phenylalanine or tryptophan. The order of the fields is clone size, D gene, J gene, V gene, CDR3 DNA, CDR3 protein. A D gene is named only where the DNA matches it firmly. Expanded clones are given a class, and other clones once, few, many or no size at all.

clone_size: .; d_call: .; j_call: TRBJ2-7; v_call: TRBV20-1; cdr3_nt: TGCAGTGCTAGACACTCCTACGAGCAGTACTTC; cdr3_aa: CSARHSYEQYF
clone_size: .; d_call: .; j_call: TRBJ2-7; v_call: TRBV2; cdr3_nt: TGTGCCAGCAGGTACTCCTACGAGCAGTACTTC; cdr3_aa: CASRYSYEQYF
clone_size: .; d_call: TRBD1; j_call: TRBJ1-4; v_call: TRBV6-5; cdr3_nt: TGTGCCAGCAGCTCGGGACAGTCAATTAATGAAAAACTGTTTTTT; cdr3_aa: CASSSGQSINEKLFF
clone_size: .; d_call: TRBD1; j_call: TRBJ2-7; v_call: TRBV7-9; cdr3_nt: TGTGCCAGCAGCCCTAGTGGGACAGCCACCTACGAGCAGTACTTC; cdr3_aa: CASSPSGTATYEQYF
clone_size: .; d_call: TRBD2; j_call: TRBJ2-7; v_call: TRBV27; cdr3_nt: TGTGCCAGCAGTTTGAGGCGGGAGGGCCCCAGCGAGCAGTACTTC; cdr3_aa: CASSLRREGPSEQYF
clone_size: .; d_call: TRBD2; j_call: TRBJ2-2; v_call: TRBV5-1; cdr3_nt: TGCGCCAGCAGCTTGGCTGCTAGCGGGAGGTACGGGGAGCTGTTTTTT; cdr3_aa: CASSLAASGRYGELFF
clone_size: .; d_call: TRBD1; j_call: TRBJ2-5; v_call: TRBV19; cdr3_nt: TGTGCCAGTAGTATAAGGGACAGGGTGAAGACCCAGTACTTC; cdr3_aa: CASSIRDRVKTQYF
clone_size: .; d_call: .; j_call: TRBJ2-3; v_call: TRBV5-6; cdr3_nt: TGTGCCAGCAGCTTTGTGGATACGCAGTATTTT; cdr3_aa: CASSFVDTQYF
clone_size: .; d_call: .; j_call: TRBJ2-2; v_call: TRBV6-4; cdr3_nt: TGTGCCAGCAGTGACGGTTTTAGCGGGGAGCTGTTTTTT; cdr3_aa: CASSDGFSGELFF
clone_size: .; d_call: TRBD1; j_call: TRBJ2-2; v_call: TRBV5-5; cdr3_nt: TGTGCCAGCAGCTTGGGGACAGGGATCACCGGGGAGCTGTTTTTT; cdr3_aa: CASSLGTGITGELFF
clone_size: .; d_call: TRBD2; j_call: TRBJ2-1; v_call: TRBV7-9; cdr3_nt: TGTGCCAGCAGTAACTCTCGACTTAGCGGGCTCTCCTACAATGAGCAGTTCTTC; cdr3_aa: CASSNSRLSGLSYNEQFF
clone_size: few; d_call: TRBD1; j_call: TRBJ2-1; v_call: TRBV5-1; cdr3_nt: TGCGCCAGCAGCCCGGGACAGGGGGGAAATGAGCAGTTCTTC; cdr3_aa: CASSPGQGGNEQFF
clone_size: .; d_call: .; j_call: TRBJ1-2; v_call: TRBV2; cdr3_nt: TGTGCCAGCAGTGAGGTACACCTCTTC; cdr3_aa: CASSEVHLF
clone_size: .; d_call: .; j_call: TRBJ2-1; v_call: TRBV2; cdr3_nt: TGTGCCAGCAGGGGTCGGCGAGCCTACAATGAGCAGTTCTTC; cdr3_aa: CASRGRRAYNEQFF
clone_size: .; d_call: TRBD2; j_call: TRBJ2-7; v_call: TRBV5-3; cdr3_nt: TGTGCCAGAAGCTTGATAGCGGGAGGGTACAGCGGGCAGTACTTC; cdr3_aa: CARSLIAGGYSGQYF
clone_size: .; d_call: .; j_call: TRBJ1-4; v_call: TRBV6-1; cdr3_nt: TGTGCCAGCAGAACCAGTACAGGAAATGAAAAACTGTTTTTT; cdr3_aa: CASRTSTGNEKLFF
clone_size: .; d_call: .; j_call: TRBJ1-2; v_call: TRBV28; cdr3_nt: TGTGCCAGCAGAAGGACGGCGTATGGCTACACCTTC; cdr3_aa: CASRRTAYGYTF
clone_size: .; d_call: .; j_call: TRBJ2-2; v_call: TRBV7-2; cdr3_nt: TGTGCCAGCAGCCCTCGACTAGTATCGTCCGGGGAGCTGTTTTTT; cdr3_aa: CASSPRLVSSGELFF
clone_size: .; d_call: TRBD2; j_call: TRBJ2-5; v_call: TRBV5-6; cdr3_nt: TGTGCCAGCAGCACGACTAGCGGGACCACCACTGCTCGGGAGACCCAGTACTTC; cdr3_aa: CASSTTSGTTTARETQYF
clone_size: .; d_call: .; j_call: TRBJ2-2; v_call: TRBV5-1; cdr3_nt: TGCGCCAGCAGCTCCAAAGGTTACACCGGGGAGCTGTTTTTT; cdr3_aa: CASSSKGYTGELFF
clone_size: .; d_call: TRBD1; j_call: TRBJ2-7; v_call: TRBV28; cdr3_nt: TGTGCCAGCAGTTTAAACAGGGGGTACGAGCAGTACTTC; cdr3_aa: CASSLNRGYEQYF
clone_size: .; d_call: .; j_call: TRBJ2-1; v_call: TRBV18; cdr3_nt: TGTGCCAGCTCACCGGACACGAAAATCTGGGATGAGCAGTTCTTC; cdr3_aa: CASSPDTKIWDEQFF
clone_size: once; d_call: TRBD2; j_call: TRBJ2-7; v_call: TRBV4-2; cdr3_nt: TGTGCCAGCAGCAACCCGGGACTATCCCTCTACGAGCAGTACTTC; cdr3_aa: CASSNPGLSLYEQYF
clone_size: .; d_call: .; j_call: TRBJ2-7; v_call: TRBV29-1; cdr3_nt: TGCAGCGTTGAAGACCGAGACGAGCAGTACTTC; cdr3_aa: CSVEDRDEQYF
clone_size: .; d_call: TRBD1; j_call: TRBJ1-4; v_call: TRBV5-6; cdr3_nt: TGTGCCAGCAGCTTGATCCAGGGGGCGCGAGAAAAACTGTTTTTT; cdr3_aa: CASSLIQGAREKLFF
clone_size: .; d_call: TRBD1; j_call: TRBJ1-2; v_call: TRBV28; cdr3_nt: TGTGCCAGCAGTTTGGGACAGGGTATGGTTGGCTACACCTTC; cdr3_aa: CASSLGQGMVGYTF
clone_size: .; d_call: .; j_call: TRBJ1-2; v_call: TRBV18; cdr3_nt: TGTGCCAGCTCACCGAACCTAGGCGATGGCTACACCTTC; cdr3_aa: CASSPNLGDGYTF
clone_size: once; d_call: TRBD2; j_call: TRBJ2-7; v_call: TRBV28; cdr3_nt: TGTGCCAGCAGGAGACTAGCGGGGAGCTACGAGCAGTACTTC; cdr3_aa: CASRRLAGSYEQYF
clone_size: .; d_call: TRBD2; j_call: TRBJ2-1; v_call: TRBV5-4; cdr3_nt: TGTGCCAGCAGCTTGGGGGTAGCGGGAGGCAATGAGCAGTTCTTC; cdr3_aa: CASSLGVAGGNEQFF
clone_size: .; d_call: TRBD2; j_call: TRBJ2-7; v_call: TRBV4-2; cdr3_nt: TGTGCCAGCAGCCAAGGCGGGAGAACCTACGAGCAGTACTTC; cdr3_aa: CASSQGGRTYEQYF
clone_size: .; d_call: .; j_call: TRBJ1-1; v_call: TRBV7-8; cdr3_nt: TGTGCCAGCAGCTTAGTAGGGAACACTGAAGCTTTCTTT; cdr3_aa: CASSLVGNTEAFF
clone_size: .; d_call: .; j_call: TRBJ1-6; v_call: TRBV7-2; cdr3_nt: TGTGCCAGCAGCTTGGCTAATAATTCACCCCTCCACTTT; cdr3_aa: CASSLANNSPLHF
clone_size: .; d_call: TRBD2; j_call: TRBJ2-7; v_call: TRBV5-3; cdr3_nt: TGTGCCAGAAGCCCCGGGACTAGCGGGACGTACTCCTACGAGCAGTACTTC; cdr3_aa: CARSPGTSGTYSYEQYF
clone_size: .; d_call: .; j_call: TRBJ2-2; v_call: TRBV19; cdr3_nt: TGTGCCACCCGCAGGGGCGGCGGCACCGGGGAGCTGTTTTTT; cdr3_aa: CATRRGGGTGELFF
clone_size: .; d_call: TRBD2; j_call: TRBJ2-1; v_call: TRBV28; cdr3_nt: TGTGCCAGCAGTGTAGCGGGAGGGCCCAATGAGCAGTTCTTC; cdr3_aa: CASSVAGGPNEQFF
clone_size: .; d_call: .; j_call: TRBJ2-5; v_call: TRBV5-4; cdr3_nt: TGTGCCAGCAGCTCAGGGGAGACCCAGTACTTC; cdr3_aa: CASSSGETQYF
clone_size: .; d_call: .; j_call: TRBJ1-3; v_call: TRBV5-8; cdr3_nt: TGTGCCAGCAGCCTGGAGCCTAGAAACACCATATATTTT; cdr3_aa: CASSLEPRNTIYF
clone_size: .; d_call: TRBD1; j_call: TRBJ2-4; v_call: TRBV29-1; cdr3_nt: TGCAGCGTTAAGACAGGGTGGGACATTCAGTACTTC; cdr3_aa: CSVKTGWDIQYF
clone_size: .; d_call: .; j_call: TRBJ2-1; v_call: TRBV2; cdr3_nt: TGTGCCAGCAGTGAAAGCAGCAATGAGCAGTTCTTC; cdr3_aa: CASSESSNEQFF
clone_size: .; d_call: TRBD1; j_call: TRBJ2-3; v_call: TRBV5-3; cdr3_nt: TGTGCCAGAAGCTTGTCTCCGGGACAGAGCACAGATACGCAGTATTTT; cdr3_aa: CARSLSPGQSTDTQYF
clone_size: .; d_call: .; j_call: TRBJ1-5; v_call: TRBV19; cdr3_nt: TGTGCCAGTACTCAAAGGGGAAATCAGCCCCAGCATTTT; cdr3_aa: CASTQRGNQPQHF
clone_size: .; d_call: .; j_call: TRBJ1-2; v_call: TRBV6-5; cdr3_nt: TGTGCCAGCAGTTACTCGGGATATGGCTACACCTTC; cdr3_aa: CASSYSGYGYTF
clone_size: .; d_call: TRBD2; j_call: TRBJ2-1; v_call: TRBV4-1; cdr3_nt: TGCGCCAGCAGCTTTATCGGACTAGCCCACAATGAGCAGTTCTTC; cdr3_aa: CASSFIGLAHNEQFF
clone_size: .; d_call: TRBD1; j_call: TRBJ1-5; v_call: TRBV2; cdr3_nt: TGTGCCAGCAGTGAAACGGGACAGGGTCAGCCCCAGCATTTT; cdr3_aa: CASSETGQGQPQHF
clone_size: .; d_call: TRBD2; j_call: TRBJ2-7; v_call: TRBV9; cdr3_nt: TGTGCCAGCAGCGTAGGAGCGGGAGTAAACGAGCAGTACTTC; cdr3_aa: CASSVGAGVNEQYF
clone_size: .; d_call: .; j_call: TRBJ1-1; v_call: TRBV11-1; cdr3_nt: TGTGCCAGCAGATCAGGGAGGAACACTGAAGCTTTCTTT; cdr3_aa: CASRSGRNTEAFF
clone_size: .; d_call: TRBD1; j_call: TRBJ1-1; v_call: TRBV7-2; cdr3_nt: TGTGCCAGCAACGGAAGACAGGGAAATGAAGCTTTCTTT; cdr3_aa: CASNGRQGNEAFF
clone_size: .; d_call: .; j_call: TRBJ2-1; v_call: TRBV7-9; cdr3_nt: TGTGCCAGCAGCCCCCCTCGCTACAATGAGCAGTTCTTC; cdr3_aa: CASSPPRYNEQFF
clone_size: .; d_call: .; j_call: TRBJ2-2; v_call: TRBV5-6; cdr3_nt: TGTGCCAGCAGCTGGGGGACGACAGGTGGAAACGGGGAGCTGTTTTTT; cdr3_aa: CASSWGTTGGNGELFF
clone_size: .; d_call: TRBD1; j_call: TRBJ1-3; v_call: TRBV18; cdr3_nt: TGTGCCAGCTCACGACAGGGGACAGGAAACACCATATATTTT; cdr3_aa: CASSRQGTGNTIYF
clone_size: .; d_call: .; j_call: TRBJ2-2; v_call: TRBV15; cdr3_nt: TGTGCCACCAGCAGAGATTGGGCCGGGGAGCTGTTTTTT; cdr3_aa: CATSRDWAGELFF
clone_size: .; d_call: .; j_call: TRBJ1-5; v_call: TRBV28; cdr3_nt: TGTGCCAGCAAAGAACAGGGAGGAGCTCAGCCCCAGCATTTT; cdr3_aa: CASKEQGGAQPQHF
clone_size: once; d_call: TRBD2; j_call: TRBJ2-3; v_call: TRBV5-3; cdr3_nt: TGTGCCAGAAGCTTGACTAGCGGGAGCACAGATACGCAGTATTTT; cdr3_aa: CARSLTSGSTDTQYF
clone_size: .; d_call: .; j_call: TRBJ2-3; v_call: TRBV5-1; cdr3_nt: TGCGCCAGCAGCAAGAGGACAGACACAGATACGCAGTATTTT; cdr3_aa: CASSKRTDTDTQYF
clone_size: few; d_call: .; j_call: TRBJ2-7; v_call: TRBV6-1; cdr3_nt: TGTGCCAGCAGTGAAGCCTTACCTAGCCAACCCTACGAGCAGTACTTC; cdr3_aa: CASSEALPSQPYEQYF
clone_size: few; d_call: .; j_call: TRBJ1-2; v_call: TRBV4-1; cdr3_nt: TGCGCCAGCAGCCAAGAGGGGCAGGATCTATCCAATGGCTACACCTTC; cdr3_aa: CASSQEGQDLSNGYTF
clone_size: .; d_call: TRBD1; j_call: TRBJ2-7; v_call: TRBV6-1; cdr3_nt: TGTGCCAGCAGTCCGGACAGGCTCTCCTACGAGCAGTACTTC; cdr3_aa: CASSPDRLSYEQYF
clone_size: .; d_call: .; j_call: TRBJ1-2; v_call: TRBV18; cdr3_nt: TGTGCCAGCTCACCACTGAACAGCCCCTATGGCTACACCTTC; cdr3_aa: CASSPLNSPYGYTF
clone_size: .; d_call: TRBD2; j_call: TRBJ2-7; v_call: TRBV18; cdr3_nt: TGTGCCAGCTCACCACTAGCGGGGGCCTACGAGCAGTACTTC; cdr3_aa: CASSPLAGAYEQYF
clone_size: .; d_call: .; j_call: TRBJ2-2; v_call: TRBV5-8; cdr3_nt: TGTGCCAGCGAAGGGGTCGGGGAGCTGTTTTTT; cdr3_aa: CASEGVGELFF